This T cell receptor (beta chain) was retrieved from a study of PD-1 blockade in classical Hodgkin lymphoma. Study-level findings and limits: Prior to therapy, complete responders displayed diversity much like that of newly diagnosed patients. Significant TCR diversity gains by C4D1 occurred in CD4+ but not CD8+ cells. Baseline TCR diversity was reportedly lower in newly diagnosed patients than healthy donors.

The repertoire was sequenced with immunoSEQ multiplex PCR; TCRdb's copy has only in-frame clones and lacks some. The data show about 84,000 clones, 89% seen once. Turning to this clone: Its matching antigen is unknown.

Per the germline V gene, CDR1 is LGHNA and CDR2 is YSLEER. V was shortened by 2 bases and J by 5 bases, with 12 bases between the two germline ends. The CDR3 is made up of 14 amino acids. Relapse was seen in all patients after autologous stem cell transplantation, and brentuximab vedotin exposure was variable. The clonotype originates from a human donor with classical Hodgkin lymphoma. V is TRBV4-3 and J is TRBJ1-1; D gene uncertain. The sample in question was peripheral blood mononuclear cells (PBMCs), obtained at baseline. As DNA, the CDR3 is TGCGCCAGCAGCCAATCGAGGTTAGGGACTGAAGCTTTCTTT. Translated: CASSQSRLGTEAFF.